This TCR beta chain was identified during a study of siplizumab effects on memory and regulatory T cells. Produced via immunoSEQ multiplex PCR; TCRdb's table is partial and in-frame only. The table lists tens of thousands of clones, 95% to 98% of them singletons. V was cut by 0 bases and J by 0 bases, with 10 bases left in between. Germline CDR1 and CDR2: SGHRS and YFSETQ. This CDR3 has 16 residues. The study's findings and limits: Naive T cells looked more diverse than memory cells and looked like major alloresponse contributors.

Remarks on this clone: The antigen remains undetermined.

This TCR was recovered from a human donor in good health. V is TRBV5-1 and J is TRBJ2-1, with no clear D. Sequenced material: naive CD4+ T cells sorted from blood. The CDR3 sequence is CASSLEGPSSYNEQFF. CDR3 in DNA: TGCGCCAGCAGCTTGGAAGGTCCCAGCTCCTACAATGAGCAGTTCTTC.